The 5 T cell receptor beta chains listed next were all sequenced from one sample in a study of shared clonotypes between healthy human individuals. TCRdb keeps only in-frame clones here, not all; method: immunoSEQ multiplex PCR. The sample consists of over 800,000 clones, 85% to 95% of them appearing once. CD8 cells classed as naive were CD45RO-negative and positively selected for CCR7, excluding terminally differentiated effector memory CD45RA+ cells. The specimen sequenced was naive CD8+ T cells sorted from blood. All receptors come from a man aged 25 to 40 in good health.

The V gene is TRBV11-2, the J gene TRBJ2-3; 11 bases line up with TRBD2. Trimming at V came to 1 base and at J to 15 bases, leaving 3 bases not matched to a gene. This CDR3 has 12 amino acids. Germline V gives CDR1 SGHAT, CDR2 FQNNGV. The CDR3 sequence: CASSLGGLAVYF. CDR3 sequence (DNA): TGTGCCAGCAGCTTAGGGGGACTAGCGGTTTATTTT.

CDR3 region: CASSRGNEQFF. The CDR3 nucleotides are TGTGCCAGCAGCCGAGGCAATGAGCAGTTCTTC. This rearrangement joins TRBV4-2 to TRBJ2-1; D remains unclear. Deletions cut 4 bases from V and 6 bases from J, with 4 bases between. Germline-derived CDR1 and CDR2 are LGHNA and YNFKEQ. This CDR3 region has 11 residues.

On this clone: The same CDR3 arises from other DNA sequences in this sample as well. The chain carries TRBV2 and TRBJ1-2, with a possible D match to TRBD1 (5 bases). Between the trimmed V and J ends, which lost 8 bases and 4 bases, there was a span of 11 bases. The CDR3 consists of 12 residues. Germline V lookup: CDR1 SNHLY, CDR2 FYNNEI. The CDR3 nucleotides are TGTGCCAGCCGCGGGACTTTCTATGGCTACACCTTC. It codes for CASRGTFYGYTF.

The CDR3 loop is CASRPGHENEKLFF. For the CDR3, the DNA is TGTGCCAGCAGGCCGGGACACGAGAATGAAAAACTGTTTTTT. The chain has TRBV28 and TRBJ1-4, with D possibly being TRBD1 (6 bases). The V gene lost 6 bases and the J gene lost 5 bases, with 13 bases spanning the gap. CDR1 is MDHEN, CDR2 SYDVKM, per germline. The CDR3 contains 14 residues.

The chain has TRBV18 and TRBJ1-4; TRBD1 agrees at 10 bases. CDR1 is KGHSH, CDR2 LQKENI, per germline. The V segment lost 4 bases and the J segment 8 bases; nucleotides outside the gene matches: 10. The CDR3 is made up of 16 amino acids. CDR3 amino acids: CASSLPPGQGMEKLFF. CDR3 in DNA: TGTGCCAGCTCACTCCCGCCGGGACAGGGGATGGAAAAACTGTTTTTT.